Below are 24 T cell receptor beta chains sequenced from a single sample in a study of post-analysis software for immune sequencing data. Study-wide results and caveats: TRBV5-6, TRBV5-1 and TRBV20-1 belonged to a set of roughly 5 TRBV segments that were more frequent in patients than controls.

No antigen has been assigned to these receptors. Presence of unique molecular identifiers characterized the TCR beta cDNA libraries. TCRdb itself ran the PCR reads through MiXCR, one entry per CDR3 protein. In the table there are 400,000 to 500,000 distinct CDR3 sequences, 39% of which are singletons. Sequencing used blood. The receptors derive from a girl aged 2 to 10 with multiple sclerosis.

The chain recombines TRBV12-3 or TRBV12-4 with TRBJ1-1; a possible D gene is TRBD1 (6 bases). Trimming took off 5 bases at V and 5 bases at J, with 15 bases between the two ends. The CDR3 is 14 amino acids. The CDR3 coding sequence is TGTGCCAGCAGTCCGAACAGGGTCGGAACTGAAGCTTTCTTT. It translates to CASSPNRVGTEAFF.

The chain joins TRBV4-1 to TRBJ2-3, with 9 bases aligning to TRBD2. The CDR3 has 14 amino acids. V lost 6 bases, J lost 4 bases, and 5 bases stayed unmatched. Germline-derived CDR1 and CDR2 are MGHRA and YSYEKL. The CDR3 nucleotides read TGCGCCAGCAGGGGGACTAGCACCCCAGATACGCAGTATTTT. Translation: CASRGTSTPDTQYF.

The chain employs TRBV5-1 and TRBJ2-1; TRBD1 matches at 9 bases. V shed 4 bases, J shed 1 base, and the junction held 6 bases outside the gene matches. Germline V CDR1 and CDR2: SGHRS, YFSETQ. The CDR3 covers 16 residues. CDR3 nucleotide sequence: TGCGCCAGCAGCCCGCCGACAGGGGGGTCCTACAATGAGCAGTTCTTC. It codes for CASSPPTGGSYNEQFF.

This clonotype was picked up one time. This chain joins TRBV19 and TRBJ2-3, with D possibly being TRBD1 or TRBD2 (6 bases each). CDR1 is LNHDA, CDR2 SQIVND, per germline (reference sequence). This CDR3 is 14 amino acids long. V was trimmed by 8 bases and J by 3 bases, leaving 15 bases between them. As DNA, the CDR3 is TGTGCCAGTGCTGAAACAGGGAGGACAGATACGCAGTATTTT. It codes for CASAETGRTDTQYF.

The chain is built from TRBV7-9 and TRBJ2-7; TRBD2 agrees at 8 bases. CDR3 length: 15 residues. The germline CDR1 and CDR2 sequences are SEHNR and FQNEAQ (reference sequence). V shed 1 base, J shed 0 bases, and the junction held 2 bases outside the gene matches. The CDR3 sequence is CASSLGSGISYEQYF. CDR3 in DNA: TGTGCCAGCAGCTTAGGTAGCGGGATCTCCTACGAGCAGTACTTC.

This clonotype was seen a handful of times. This chain uses TRBV10-3 with TRBJ2-7; perhaps TRBD2 as D (6 bases). This CDR3 has 13 residues. Germline V lookup: CDR1 ENHRY, CDR2 SYGVKD. V was shortened by 6 bases and J by 4 bases, with 13 bases between the two germline ends. The CDR3 DNA follows: TGTGCCATCAGAACGGGAGCGCCATACGAGCAGTACTTC. Its translation is CAIRTGAPYEQYF.

The chain has TRBV3-1 and TRBJ2-7; 14 bases agree with TRBD2. CDR1 and CDR2 (germline): LGHDT, YNNKEL (reference sequence). With 4 bases clipped from V and 6 bases from J, the junction kept 11 bases outside the gene matches. The CDR3 runs to 17 residues. CDR3 region: CASSRGGTSGRRSEQYF. In nucleotides, the CDR3 is TGTGCCAGCAGCCGAGGGGGGACTAGCGGGAGAAGAAGCGAGCAGTACTTC.

This clonotype was found a few times. The rearrangement joins TRBV29-1 to TRBJ2-4, with unresolved D. This CDR3 is 14 amino acids long. Germline V gene sequence: CDR1 SQVTM, CDR2 ANQGSEA. Trimming shortened V by 4 bases and J by 1 base, and 11 bases separated the two germline ends. The CDR3 spells CSVAFLAAKNIQYF. The CDR3 nucleotides are TGCAGCGTTGCCTTTTTAGCCGCCAAAAACATTCAGTACTTC.

This clonotype was detected ten times or more. The chain links TRBV4-1 to TRBJ2-7, with 10 nucleotides matching TRBD1. Germline V CDR1 and CDR2: MGHRA, YSYEKL. CDR3 length: 17 residues. V shed 0 bases, J shed 1 base, and the junction held 6 bases outside the gene matches. In nucleotides, the CDR3 is TGCGCCAGCAGCCAAGATACCCGGGACAGGGGTTCCTACGAGCAGTACTTC. Protein: CASSQDTRDRGSYEQYF.

The V gene is TRBV20-1, the J gene TRBJ2-7, with a tentative D call TRBD1 (5 bases). Per the germline V gene, CDR1 is DFQATT and CDR2 is SNEGSKA (reference sequence). V was trimmed by 5 bases and J by 5 bases, leaving 13 bases between them. This CDR3 region has 12 residues. CDR3 residues: CSASDSPHEQYF. CDR3 in DNA: TGCAGTGCTTCAGACAGCCCCCACGAGCAGTACTTC.

This clonotype was detected ten times or more. CDR3 protein: CSVGRDILMGYTF. Written as DNA, the CDR3 is TGCAGCGTTGGGAGGGACATCCTTATGGGCTACACCTTC. The chain is built from TRBV29-1 and TRBJ1-2; a weak D match, TRBD1 (6 bases). This CDR3 comprises 13 residues. The germline V gene encodes CDR1 SQVTM and CDR2 ANQGSEA. With 4 bases removed from V and 8 bases from J, the gap between germline ends came to 17 bases.

The V call is TRBV4-1, the J call TRBJ2-4, with D perhaps matching TRBD1 (6 bases). Judging by the DNA end, TRBJ2-7 fits better; the J call may be wrong. The germline gives CDR1 MGHRA, CDR2 YSYEKL. The CDR3 is made up of 16 amino acids. The CDR3, as DNA: TGCGCCAGCAGCCAAAATGACAGGTTTCGACCCTACGAGCAGTACTTC. It translates to CASSQNDRFRPYEQYF.

V and J are TRBV24-1 and TRBJ2-2, with a weak D call TRBD1 (5 bases). This CDR3 region has 13 residues. The germline gives CDR1 KGHDR, CDR2 SFDVKD. V was cut by 6 bases and J by 7 bases, with 11 bases left in between. The DNA of the CDR3 is TGTGCCACCAGTACACAGGTTGGCGGGGAGCTGTTTTTT. Its translation is CATSTQVGGELFF.

This chain uses TRBV7-2 with TRBJ2-7; D may be TRBD2 (7 bases). This CDR3 region has 15 residues. Trimming cost V 3 bases and J 1 base, with 13 bases left between them. Germline assignment: CDR1 SGHTA and CDR2 FQGNSA. This chain's CDR3 is CASSFWGGTSYEQYF. The CDR3 nucleotides are TGTGCCAGCAGCTTTTGGGGGGGGACATCCTACGAGCAGTACTTC.

The rearrangement links TRBV3-1 to TRBJ2-1, with 7 positions matching TRBD2. The ends lost 5 bases at V and 8 bases at J; junction bases unmatched: 12. The germline V gene encodes CDR1 LGHDT and CDR2 YNNKEL (reference sequence). This CDR3 contains 15 residues. In nucleotides, the CDR3 is TGTGCCAGCAGCGAGGGGCCTAGCGGCACGTATGAGCAGTTCTTC. Translating gives CASSEGPSGTYEQFF.

The V gene is TRBV15, the J gene TRBJ1-5, with D possibly matching TRBD1 (6 bases). The CDR3 loop spans 14 amino acids. V lost 3 bases and J 7 bases, leaving 13 bases between the germline ends. Germline lookup yields CDR1 LNHNV and CDR2 YYDKDF (reference sequence). The CDR3 loop is CATSSPGELQPQHF. CDR3 sequence (DNA): TGTGCCACCAGCAGTCCAGGGGAACTCCAGCCCCAGCATTTT.

The chain links TRBV12-3 or TRBV12-4 to TRBJ2-1, with D hard to call. The V and J ends lost 1 base and 11 bases respectively, with 15 bases between them. The CDR3 extends over 14 amino acids. CDR3 coding DNA: TGTGCCAGCAGTTTAGAAGGGCCAGGTCGCAAGCAGTTCTTC. As protein: CASSLEGPGRKQFF.

V gene TRBV15 combines with J gene TRBJ2-5; D is unresolved. The J call is uncertain, as TRBJ2-7 better fits the DNA end. This CDR3 comprises 14 residues. CDR1 and CDR2 from the germline V gene are LNHNV and YYDKDF (reference sequence). The CDR3 DNA reads as TGTGCCACCAGCGAAATTGGTCCGTCATACGAGCAGTACTTC. As protein: CATSEIGPSYEQYF.

The CDR3 loop reads CSASLEGFLAKNIQYF. CDR3 nucleotide sequence: TGCAGTGCTTCGCTTGAGGGATTCCTAGCCAAAAACATTCAGTACTTC. The chain joins TRBV20-1 to TRBJ2-4, with D possibly TRBD2 on 5 matching bases. The germline CDR1 and CDR2 sequences are DFQATT and SNEGSKA (reference sequence). Trimming removed 5 bases at V and 0 bases at J, with 17 bases between. The CDR3 is made up of 16 amino acids.

The chain employs TRBV7-8 and TRBJ2-7; TRBD2 aligns across 11 bases. This CDR3 spans 14 amino acids. J was trimmed by 4 bases and V by 3 bases; bases with no gene match: 2. CDR1 and CDR2 from the germline V gene are SGHVS and FQNEAQ. The CDR3 DNA reads as TGTGCCAGCAGCTTGACTAGCGGGATATACGAGCAGTACTTC. Protein product: CASSLTSGIYEQYF.

Remarks on this clonotype: Relative to the germline gene, one junction end is altered; a read error may explain this. This sequence joins TRBV7-7 and TRBJ2-5; 7 bases fit TRBD1. This CDR3 has 15 amino acids. Per germline, CDR1 SSHAT and CDR2 FNYEAQ (reference sequence). The CDR3 nucleotides are TGTGCTAGCAGCCAACGACAGGGACGCTTGGAGACCCAGTACTTC. Protein product: CASSQRQGRLETQYF.

V is TRBV12-3 or TRBV12-4 and J is TRBJ2-2, with D perhaps assigned TRBD1 or TRBD2 (6 bases each). V shed 8 bases and J shed 3 bases, with 13 bases lying between them. This CDR3 comprises 14 residues. CDR3 region: CASLWGAHTGELFF. The DNA of the CDR3 is TGTGCCAGCCTATGGGGGGCACACACCGGGGAGCTGTTTTTT.

The chain links TRBV4-3 to TRBJ2-5; D might be TRBD2 (6 bases). CDR3 length: 15 amino acids. V lost 1 base, J lost 2 bases, and 11 bases lay in between. Germline assignment: CDR1 LGHNA and CDR2 YSLEER. Written as DNA, the CDR3 is TGCGCCAGCAGCCAAGGGCTCGGGACTCAAGAGACCCAGTACTTC. Protein sequence: CASSQGLGTQETQYF.

This chain uses TRBV12-3 or TRBV12-4 with TRBJ1-2; D call uncertain. V lost 6 bases and J 8 bases, leaving 13 bases between the germline ends. This CDR3 is built from 12 residues. CDR3 sequence: CASSRGLGGYTF. Written as DNA, the CDR3 is TGTGCCAGCAGCCGCGGTCTGGGGGGCTACACCTTC.